Each of the 10 T cell receptor beta chains below was sequenced from the same sample in a study of technical replicates of blood from several donors. TCRdb's copy holds only in-frame clones and misses some; the assay was immunoSEQ multiplex PCR. The table has about 13,000 clones, more than 75% seen once; the top ten hold roughly 12%. Sequencing was carried out using PBMCs. The source of these receptors is a human donor in good health.

The chain links TRBV5-8 to TRBJ2-7; D may be TRBD1 (5 bases). The CDR3 has 11 residues. Deletions cut 4 bases from V and 5 bases from J, with 7 bases between. Germline assignment: CDR1 SGHTS and CDR2 YDEGEE. The CDR3 sequence: CASSPGNEQYF. CDR3 nucleotides: TGTGCCAGCAGCCCAGGGAACGAGCAGTACTTC. Full variable domain (missing parts from reference TRBV5-8 and TRBJ2-7): EAGVTQSPTHLIKTRGQQATLRCSPISGHTSVYWYQQALGLGLQFLLWYDEGEERNRGNFPPRFSGRQFPNYSSELNVNALELEDSALYLCASSPGNEQYFGPGTRLTVT.

The V call is TRBV5-1, the J call TRBJ2-2; 8 bases match TRBD1. V lost 0 bases and J lost 0; bases outside the gene matches: 1. This CDR3 is built from 16 residues. In germline, CDR1 is SGHRS, CDR2 YFSETQ. CDR3 nucleotide sequence: TGCGCCAGCAGCTTGGGGACAGGGTCGAACACCGGGGAGCTGTTTTTT. As protein: CASSLGTGSNTGELFF.

This rearrangement joins TRBV5-1 to TRBJ1-2; 10 positions match TRBD1. V lost 4 bases and J lost 8; bases outside the gene matches: 5. Germline CDR1 and CDR2: SGHRS and YFSETQ. The CDR3 spans 13 residues. In DNA form, the CDR3 reads TGCGCCAGCAGCGAAAGGACAGGGGGAGGCTACACCTTC. Protein sequence: CASSERTGGGYTF.

The chain combines TRBV2 with TRBJ1-5; 8 nucleotides agree with TRBD1. CDR3 length equals 16 residues. The germline V gene has CDR1 SNHLY and CDR2 FYNNEI. V shed 4 bases, J shed 5 bases, and the junction held 10 bases outside the gene matches. The CDR3 here is CASSAYSGTGDQPQHF. Written as DNA, the CDR3 is TGTGCCAGCAGTGCCTACTCCGGGACAGGAGATCAGCCCCAGCATTTT. The full variable domain, its missing parts supplied by reference TRBV2 and TRBJ1-5, is EPEVTQTPSHQVTQMGQEVILRCVPISNHLYFYWYRQILGQKVEFLVSFYNNEISEKSEIFDDQFSVERPDGSNFTLKIRSTKLEDSAMYFCASSAYSGTGDQPQHFGDGTRLSIL.

The J gene is TRBJ2-1, the V gene TRBV18; 11 bases agree with TRBD2. Germline CDR1 and CDR2: KGHSH and LQKENI. V lost 3 bases to trimming and J lost 3 bases; unmatched junction nucleotides: 7. This CDR3 has 17 amino acids. CDR3 amino acids: CASSPKHGTSGYNEQFF. CDR3 nucleotides: TGTGCCAGCTCACCGAAACATGGGACTAGCGGCTACAATGAGCAGTTCTTC. The full variable domain, in which reference TRBV18 and TRBJ2-1 provide the parts outside the CDR3, is NAGVMQNPRHLVRRRGQEARLRCSPMKGHSHVYWYRQLPEEGLKFMVYLQKENIIDESGMPKERFSAEFPKEGPSILRIQQVVRGDSAAYFCASSPKHGTSGYNEQFFGPGTRLTVL.

The chain uses TRBV19 and TRBJ2-2; 8 positions match TRBD2. Unmatched junction bases numbered 13, after V lost 4 bases and J lost 9 bases. CDR1 is LNHDA and CDR2 is SQIVND in the germline V gene (reference sequence). CDR3 size: 16 residues. CDR3: CASSTGGAHLGRELFF. The DNA for the CDR3 is TGTGCCAGTAGTACGGGGGGGGCACATCTCGGCCGGGAGCTGTTTTTT.

The CDR3 protein is CASSLSGSNQPQHF. In nucleotides, the CDR3 is TGTGCCAGCAGCCTTAGCGGCAGCAATCAGCCCCAGCATTTT. The chain employs TRBV11-1 and TRBJ1-5; D is undetermined. Germline V gene data show CDR1 as SGHAT and CDR2 as FQDESV (reference sequence). The CDR3 consists of 14 residues. With 5 bases removed from V and 1 base from J, the gap between germline ends came to 9 bases.

This chain joins TRBV5-4 and TRBJ1-3; no clear D. The CDR3 is 17 residues long. Trimming removed 0 bases from V and 3 bases from J, with 16 bases in between. Germline CDR1 SGHNT, CDR2 YYREEE (reference sequence). The CDR3 nucleotides are TGTGCCAGCAGCTTGGTACAGACCTCCTTAGGTGGAAACACCATATATTTT. It specifies CASSLVQTSLGGNTIYF.

The chain has TRBV5-4 and TRBJ2-2, with 10 bases identical to TRBD2. This CDR3 region has 17 residues. The trim removed 4 bases at V and 6 bases at J, leaving 12 bases unmatched. Germline-derived CDR1 and CDR2 are SGHNT and YYREEE (reference sequence). CDR3 sequence (DNA): TGTGCCAGCAGCAAAACCGGGACTAGCGACGGGGCCGGGGAGCTGTTTTTT. Its protein product is CASSKTGTSDGAGELFF.

The rearrangement links TRBV6-1 to TRBJ2-7, with TRBD2 identical over 9 bases. Germline assignment: CDR1 MNHNS and CDR2 SASEGT. V lost 1 base, J lost 5 bases, and 6 bases stayed unmatched. The CDR3 has 15 residues. CDR3: CASSEGSSGSDEQYF. Written as DNA, the CDR3 is TGTGCCAGCAGTGAAGGTAGTAGCGGGAGCGACGAGCAGTACTTC.